Included here is one T cell receptor beta chain sequence, with context. This sample was taken from a study of blood T cell repertoires in COVID-19. Background on the study: Some COVID-19 samples were acute and others convalescent; all came from the United States, Italy and Spain.

Profiled with immunoSEQ multiplex PCR; TCRdb holds only in-frame clones, not every one. This table holds some 250,000 clones, just over 90% found once. The participants were between about 18 and 90 years old and came from 24 US areas. Each participant's cohort was designated according to participant-reported clinical history. The CDR3 totals 16 residues. V gave up 6 bases and J gave up 7 bases; unmatched junction bases: 13. The germline V gene has CDR1 MNHEY and CDR2 SVGEGT. The rearrangement joins TRBV6-2 or TRBV6-3 to TRBJ2-5; 11 bases map to TRBD2. The sequence derives from a woman aged 40 to 50 with acute COVID-19. The sequenced material came from PBMCs or T cells enriched from blood (not recorded which). In DNA, the CDR3 is TGTGCCAGCAGCCCGGGGGGTAGCGGGAGGGACCGGACCCAGTACTTC. Translated: CASSPGGSGRDRTQYF.